These 5 T cell receptor beta chains came from one sample sequenced in a study of CD8+ T cells in alopecia areata. Treatment denoted: oral pan-JAK inhibitor, 5-10 mg twice daily. After isolation, RNA underwent reverse transcription to generate cDNA as the sequencing template. The protocol was immunoSEQ multiplex PCR, while the TCRdb copy is restricted to in-frame clones and leaves out a portion. The top ten hold about 4.2% of the sample, which has about 210,000 clones, about three fifths seen once. The sequencing used CD4+ T cells sorted from blood, collected at week 4, from a patient treated with tofacitinib. These receptor sequences come from a human donor with alopecia areata.

This clone was seen only a few times. The chain carries TRBV4-2 and TRBJ1-1; maybe TRBD1 (5 bases). The V gene's germline CDR1 is LGHNA and CDR2 YNFKEQ. V was clipped by 0 bases and J by 4 bases, with 15 bases between them. The CDR3 is made up of 16 amino acids. The CDR3 reads CASSQEALLGTTEAFF. The CDR3 coding sequence is TGTGCCAGCAGCCAAGAGGCCCTTCTGGGGACCACTGAAGCTTTCTTT.

J is TRBJ2-7 and V is TRBV5-1, with D possibly being TRBD1 (6 bases). V shed 3 bases and J shed 3 bases, with 10 bases lying between them. The CDR3 has 13 amino acids. The germline V gene encodes CDR1 SGHRS and CDR2 YFSETQ. This chain's CDR3 is CASSSTQGYEQYF. The CDR3 region has the DNA TGCGCCAGCAGCTCCACACAGGGCTACGAGCAGTACTTC.

The chain couples TRBV4-3 to TRBJ1-4, with a tentative D call TRBD1 (6 bases). Germline CDR1 reads LGHNA; CDR2 reads YSLEER. There are 15 residues in the CDR3. V lost 2 bases to trimming and J lost 4 bases, with 11 bases between them. The DNA of the CDR3 is TGCGCCAGCAGCCAAAATGGGGGGCATAATGAAAAACTGTTTTTT. It yields the protein CASSQNGGHNEKLFF.

The chain links TRBV6-6 to TRBJ1-6; D is undetermined. The V and J ends lost 4 bases and 9 bases respectively, with 10 bases between them. CDR1 is MNHNY, CDR2 SVGAGI, per germline (reference sequence). CDR3 length: 13 residues. Here the CDR3 reads CASSSQQGSPLHF. DNA of the CDR3: TGTGCCAGCAGTTCTCAGCAAGGTTCACCCCTCCACTTT.

The chain is built from TRBV6-5 and TRBJ2-3; 9 positions agree with TRBD2. Germline V gene lookup returns CDR1 MNHEY and CDR2 SVGAGI. With V trimmed by 7 bases and J by 6 bases, 8 bases remained unmatched. This CDR3 comprises 14 residues. The CDR3 sequence: CASTPAGGHDTQYF. CDR3 DNA sequence: TGTGCCAGCACACCGGCGGGGGGGCATGATACGCAGTATTTT.